This paragraph reports one T cell receptor beta chain. This clonotype was seen a few times. Its antigen specificity is not known. Base quality data are lacking; no much larger clone is found one base away. The junction shows trimming of 3 bases on V and 5 bases on J, and the gene matches do not reach 8 bases of it. CDR1 and CDR2 are read off the germline V gene as SGHRS and YFSETQ. Inclusive of the bounding cysteine and phenylalanine, the CDR3 is 15 residues long. Of the read, only the CDR3 DNA is kept; its 45 bases are in frame from base 1. This sample was taken from a study of T cell repertoires in cytomegalovirus infection (dated by TCRdb to the late 2010s). Turning to the overall study: Donor HLA type was relevant to the analysis, because carriage of CMV infection together with the matching HLA type was indicated by public TCR beta signatures.

Study-wide conclusions, independent of this receptor: In both this cohort and an independent roughly 330-donor cohort, the cumulative frequency of public TCR beta family members distinguished carriers of CMV infection plus the relevant HLA type. In the ex vivo response, HLA-C-restricted CMV-specific TCR beta clonotypes were dominant, and in two of eight donors the single most frequent clonotype came from this HLA-C-restricted group.

Sequencing used an Illumina HiSeq 1500. Clones were called with MiXCR by TCRdb after fastp trimmed the public reads at Q25, and only in-frame beta chains were retained. Each record represents a unique CDR3 protein, reported with the most common genes and DNA among its rows. The sample profile shows 200,000 to 300,000 distinct CDR3 sequences; more than 9% of them were found once. The biggest ten clones account for 1.6% of the sample. The rearrangement joined TRBV5-1 to TRBJ2-5; 9 middle bases align to TRBD2. Material: PBMCs. The receptor's source is a human donor in good health (CMV status not recorded). Some clones in this sample may be carry-over from other donors' samples. CDR3 region: CASSWGSGGRETQYF. The DNA sequence is as follows: TGCGCCAGCAGCTGGGGTAGCGGGGGTCGGGAGACCCAGTACTTC.